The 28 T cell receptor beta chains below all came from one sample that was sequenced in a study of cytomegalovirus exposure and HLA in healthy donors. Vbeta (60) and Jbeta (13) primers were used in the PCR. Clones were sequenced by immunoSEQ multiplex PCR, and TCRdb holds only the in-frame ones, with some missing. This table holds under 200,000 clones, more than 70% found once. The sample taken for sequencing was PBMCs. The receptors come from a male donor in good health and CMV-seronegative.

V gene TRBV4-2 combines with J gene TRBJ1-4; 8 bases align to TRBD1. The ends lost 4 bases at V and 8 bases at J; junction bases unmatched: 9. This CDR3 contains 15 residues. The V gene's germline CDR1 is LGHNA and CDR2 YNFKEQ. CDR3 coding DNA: TGTGCCAGCAGCCTAGATGGGACAGGAGACGAAAAACTGTTTTTT. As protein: CASSLDGTGDEKLFF.

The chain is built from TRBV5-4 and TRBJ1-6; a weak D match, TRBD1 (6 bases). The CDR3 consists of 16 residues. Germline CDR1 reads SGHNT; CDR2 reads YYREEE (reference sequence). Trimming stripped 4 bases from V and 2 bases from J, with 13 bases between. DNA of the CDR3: TGTGCCAGCAGCCGGGGGGGGGCCCCCTATAATTCACCCCTCCACTTT. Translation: CASSRGGAPYNSPLHF.

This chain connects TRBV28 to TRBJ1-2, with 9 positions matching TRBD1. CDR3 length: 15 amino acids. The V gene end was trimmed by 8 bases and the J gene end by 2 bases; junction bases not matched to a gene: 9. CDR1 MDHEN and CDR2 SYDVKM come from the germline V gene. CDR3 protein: CASLRTGQGNYGYTF. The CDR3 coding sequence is TGTGCCAGCTTAAGGACGGGACAGGGAAACTATGGCTACACCTTC.

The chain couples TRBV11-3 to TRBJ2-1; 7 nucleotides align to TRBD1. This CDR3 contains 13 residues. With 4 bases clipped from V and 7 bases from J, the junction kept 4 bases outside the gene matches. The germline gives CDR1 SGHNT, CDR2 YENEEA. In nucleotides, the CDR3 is TGTGCCAGCAGCTCCGACAGGGAAAATGAGCAGTTCTTC. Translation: CASSSDRENEQFF.

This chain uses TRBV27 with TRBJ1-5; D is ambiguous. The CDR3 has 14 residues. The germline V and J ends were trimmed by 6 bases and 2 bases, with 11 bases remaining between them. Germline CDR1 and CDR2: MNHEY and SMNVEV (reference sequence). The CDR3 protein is CASRDGVGNQPQHF. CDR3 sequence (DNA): TGTGCCAGCAGAGACGGGGTGGGCAATCAGCCCCAGCATTTT.

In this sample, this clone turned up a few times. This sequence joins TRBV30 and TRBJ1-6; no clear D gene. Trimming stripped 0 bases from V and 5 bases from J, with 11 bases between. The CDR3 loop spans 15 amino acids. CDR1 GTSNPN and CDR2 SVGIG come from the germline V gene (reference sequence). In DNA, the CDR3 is TGTGCCTGGAGTGTCGGGTCGGGTGATAATTCACCCCTCCACTTT. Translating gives CAWSVGSGDNSPLHF.

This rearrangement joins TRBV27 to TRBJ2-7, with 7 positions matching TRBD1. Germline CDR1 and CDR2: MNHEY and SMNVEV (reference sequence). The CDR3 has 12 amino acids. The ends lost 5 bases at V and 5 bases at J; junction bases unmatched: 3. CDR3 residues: CASSETGNEQYF. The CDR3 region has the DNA TGTGCCAGCAGTGAGACAGGGAACGAGCAGTACTTC.

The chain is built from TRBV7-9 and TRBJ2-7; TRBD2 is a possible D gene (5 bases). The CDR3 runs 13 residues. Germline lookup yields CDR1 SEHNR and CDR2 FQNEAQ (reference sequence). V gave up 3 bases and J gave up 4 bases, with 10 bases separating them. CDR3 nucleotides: TGTGCCAGCAGCTTCTTCGGGGTATACGAGCAGTACTTC. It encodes CASSFFGVYEQYF.

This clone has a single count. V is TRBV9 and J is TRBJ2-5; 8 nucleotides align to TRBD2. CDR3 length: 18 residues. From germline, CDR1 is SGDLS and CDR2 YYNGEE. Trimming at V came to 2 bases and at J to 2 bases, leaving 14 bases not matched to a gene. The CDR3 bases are TGTGCCAGCAGCGTCTTACCCCATGGTAGCGGGGATCAAGAGACCCAGTACTTC. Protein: CASSVLPHGSGDQETQYF.

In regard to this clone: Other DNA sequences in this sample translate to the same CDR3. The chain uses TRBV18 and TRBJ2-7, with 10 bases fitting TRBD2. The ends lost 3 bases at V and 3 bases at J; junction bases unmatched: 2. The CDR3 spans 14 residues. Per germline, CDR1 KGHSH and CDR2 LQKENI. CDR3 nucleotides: TGTGCCAGCTCACCGGGGACTAGCGTCTACGAGCAGTACTTC. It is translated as CASSPGTSVYEQYF.

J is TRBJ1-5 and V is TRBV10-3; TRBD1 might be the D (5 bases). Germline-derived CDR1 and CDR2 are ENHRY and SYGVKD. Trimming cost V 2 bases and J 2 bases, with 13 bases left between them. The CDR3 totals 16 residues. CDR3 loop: CAISEGYGGGNQPQHF. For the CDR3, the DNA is TGTGCCATCAGTGAGGGGTACGGGGGAGGCAATCAGCCCCAGCATTTT.

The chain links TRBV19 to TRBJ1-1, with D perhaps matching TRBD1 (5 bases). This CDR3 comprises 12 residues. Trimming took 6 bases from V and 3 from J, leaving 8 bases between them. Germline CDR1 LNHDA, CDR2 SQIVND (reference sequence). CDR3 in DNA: TGTGCCAGTAGGGCAGGGTACACTGAAGCTTTCTTT. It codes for CASRAGYTEAFF. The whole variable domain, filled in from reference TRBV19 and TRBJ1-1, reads DGGITQSPKYLFRKEGQNVTLSCEQNLNHDAMYWYRQDPGQGLRLIYYSQIVNDFQKGDIAEGYSVSREKKESFPLTVTSAQKNPTAFYLCASRAGYTEAFFGQGTRLTVV.

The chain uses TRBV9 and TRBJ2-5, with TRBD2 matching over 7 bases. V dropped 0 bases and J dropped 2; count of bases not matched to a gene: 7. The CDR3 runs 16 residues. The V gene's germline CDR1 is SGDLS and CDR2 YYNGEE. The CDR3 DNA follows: TGTGCCAGCAGCGTAGCTACTGGGCGGGGGCAAGAGACCCAGTACTTC. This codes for CASSVATGRGQETQYF.

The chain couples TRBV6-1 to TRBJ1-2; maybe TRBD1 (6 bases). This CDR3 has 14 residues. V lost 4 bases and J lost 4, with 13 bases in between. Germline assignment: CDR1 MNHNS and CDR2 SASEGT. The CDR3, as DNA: TGTGCCAGCAGTGCGAATACAGGGCCCTATGGCTACACCTTC. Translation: CASSANTGPYGYTF.

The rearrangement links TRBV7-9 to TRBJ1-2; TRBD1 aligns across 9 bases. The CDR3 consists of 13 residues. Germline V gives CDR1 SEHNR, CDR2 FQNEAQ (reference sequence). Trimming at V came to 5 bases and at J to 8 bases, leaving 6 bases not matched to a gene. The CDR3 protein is CASSPRTGDGYTF. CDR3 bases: TGTGCCAGCAGCCCCAGGACAGGGGACGGCTACACCTTC. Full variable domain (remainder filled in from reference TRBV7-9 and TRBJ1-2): DTGVSQNPRHKITKRGQNVTFRCDPISEHNRLYWYRQTLGQGPEFLTYFQNEAQLEKSRLLSDRFSAERPKGSFSTLEIQRTEQGDSAMYLCASSPRTGDGYTFGSGTRLTVV.

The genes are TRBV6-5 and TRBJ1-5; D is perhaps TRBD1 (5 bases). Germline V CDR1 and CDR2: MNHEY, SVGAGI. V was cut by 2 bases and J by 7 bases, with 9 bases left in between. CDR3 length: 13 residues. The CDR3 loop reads CASSYDRGQPQHF. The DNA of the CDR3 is TGTGCCAGCAGTTACGATAGGGGACAGCCCCAGCATTTT.

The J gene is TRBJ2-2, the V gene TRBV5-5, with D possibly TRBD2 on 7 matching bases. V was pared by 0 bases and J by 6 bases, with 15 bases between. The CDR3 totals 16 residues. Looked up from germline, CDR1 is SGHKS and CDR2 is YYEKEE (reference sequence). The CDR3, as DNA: TGTGCCAGCAGCTTGGCCCGGGGGGCGGAAGCCGGGGAGCTGTTTTTT. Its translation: CASSLARGAEAGELFF.

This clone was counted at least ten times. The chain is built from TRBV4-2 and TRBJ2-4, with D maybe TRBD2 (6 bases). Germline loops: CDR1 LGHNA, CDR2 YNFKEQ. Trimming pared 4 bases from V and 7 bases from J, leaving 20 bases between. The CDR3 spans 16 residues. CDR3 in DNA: TGTGCCAGCAGCCGTAACCGGGACTCGGGGTATAACATTCAGTACTTC. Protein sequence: CASSRNRDSGYNIQYF.

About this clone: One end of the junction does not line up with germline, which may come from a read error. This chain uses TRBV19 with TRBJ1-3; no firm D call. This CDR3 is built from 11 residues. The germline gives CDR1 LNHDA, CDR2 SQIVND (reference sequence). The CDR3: CALDSGNTIYF. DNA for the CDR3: TGCGCGCTAGACTCTGGAAACACCATATATTTT. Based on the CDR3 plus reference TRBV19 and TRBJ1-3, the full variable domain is DGGITQSPKYLFRKEGQNVTLSCEQNLNHDAMYWYRQDPGQGLRLIYYSQIVNDFQKGDIAEGYSVSREKKESFPLTVTSAQKNPTAFYLCALDSGNTIYFGEGSWLTVV.

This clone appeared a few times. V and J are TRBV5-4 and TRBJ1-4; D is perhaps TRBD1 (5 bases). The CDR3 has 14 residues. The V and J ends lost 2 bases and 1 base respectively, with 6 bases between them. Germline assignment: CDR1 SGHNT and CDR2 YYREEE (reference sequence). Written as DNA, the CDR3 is TGTGCCAGCAGCTTCGGACAAACTAATGAAAAACTGTTTTTT. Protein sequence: CASSFGQTNEKLFF. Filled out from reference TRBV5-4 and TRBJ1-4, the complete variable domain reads ETGVTQSPTHLIKTRGQQVTLRCSSQSGHNTVSWYQQALGQGPQFIFQYYREEENGRGNFPPRFSGLQFPNYSSELNVNALELDDSALYLCASSFGQTNEKLFFGSGTQLSVL.

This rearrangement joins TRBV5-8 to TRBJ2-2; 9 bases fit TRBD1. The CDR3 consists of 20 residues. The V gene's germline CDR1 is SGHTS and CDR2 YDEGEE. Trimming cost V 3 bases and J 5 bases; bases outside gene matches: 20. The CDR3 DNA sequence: TGTGCCAGCAGCTCCGGAACAAAAGGACAGGGGATTTTTTGGACCGGGGAGCTGTTTTTT. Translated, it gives CASSSGTKGQGIFWTGELFF.

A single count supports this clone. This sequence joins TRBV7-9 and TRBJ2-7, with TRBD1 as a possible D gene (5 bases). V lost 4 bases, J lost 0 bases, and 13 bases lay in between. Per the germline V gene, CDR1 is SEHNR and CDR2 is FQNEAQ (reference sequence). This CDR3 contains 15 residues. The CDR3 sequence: CASSSAPGNSYEQYF. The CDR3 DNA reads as TGTGCCAGCAGCTCGGCACCAGGGAACTCCTACGAGCAGTACTTC.

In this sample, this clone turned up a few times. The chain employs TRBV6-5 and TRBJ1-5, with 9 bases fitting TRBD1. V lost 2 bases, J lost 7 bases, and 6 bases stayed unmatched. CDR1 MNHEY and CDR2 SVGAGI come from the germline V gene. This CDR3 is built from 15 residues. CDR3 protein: CASSYRRQGGQPQHF. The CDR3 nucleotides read TGTGCCAGCAGTTACCGTCGACAGGGGGGCCAGCCCCAGCATTTT.

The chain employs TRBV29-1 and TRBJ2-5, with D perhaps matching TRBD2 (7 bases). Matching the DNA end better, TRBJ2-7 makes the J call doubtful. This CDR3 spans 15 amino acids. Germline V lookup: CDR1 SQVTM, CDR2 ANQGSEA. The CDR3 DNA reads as TGCAGCGTTGCCGGGGGCCAAGGGGGGGCCTACGAGCAGTACTTC. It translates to CSVAGGQGGAYEQYF.

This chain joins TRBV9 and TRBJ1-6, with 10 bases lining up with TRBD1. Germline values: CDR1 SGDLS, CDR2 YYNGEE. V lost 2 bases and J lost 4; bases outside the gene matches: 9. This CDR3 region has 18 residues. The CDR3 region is CASSVKRDRGLYNSPLHF. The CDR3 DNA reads TGTGCCAGCAGCGTCAAGCGAGACAGGGGGCTTTATAATTCACCCCTCCACTTT.

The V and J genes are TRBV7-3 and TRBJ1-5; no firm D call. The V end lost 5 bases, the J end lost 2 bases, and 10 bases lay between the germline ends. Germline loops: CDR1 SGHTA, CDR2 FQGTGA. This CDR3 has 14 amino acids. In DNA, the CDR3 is TGTGCCAGCAGCCGCCCCGGTGGCAATCAGCCCCAGCATTTT. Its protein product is CASSRPGGNQPQHF. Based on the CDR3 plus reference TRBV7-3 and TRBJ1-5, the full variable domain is GAGVSQTPSNKVTEKGKYVELRCDPISGHTALYWYRQSLGQGPEFLIYFQGTGAADDSGLPNDRFFAVRPEGSVSTLKIQRTERGDSAVYLCASSRPGGNQPQHFGDGTRLSIL.

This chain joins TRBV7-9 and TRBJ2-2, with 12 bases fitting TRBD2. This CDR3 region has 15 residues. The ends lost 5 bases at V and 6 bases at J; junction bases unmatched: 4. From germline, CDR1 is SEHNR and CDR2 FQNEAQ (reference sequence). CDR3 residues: CASSRLAGASGELFF. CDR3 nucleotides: TGTGCCAGCAGCCGACTAGCGGGAGCGTCCGGGGAGCTGTTTTTT.

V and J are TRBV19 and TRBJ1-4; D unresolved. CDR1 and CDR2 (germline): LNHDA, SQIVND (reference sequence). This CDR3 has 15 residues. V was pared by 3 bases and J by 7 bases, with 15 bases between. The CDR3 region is CASSIRRGDPEKLFF. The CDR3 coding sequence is TGTGCCAGTAGTATTAGACGGGGAGACCCTGAAAAACTGTTTTTT.